This T cell receptor (beta chain) is from a study of yellow fever vaccine responses in identical twins. Trimming stripped 8 bases from V and 9 bases from J, with 16 bases between. CDR1 KGHSH and CDR2 LQKENI come from the germline V gene. The CDR3 runs 12 residues. From the RT-PCR reads, TCRdb called clonotypes with MiXCR, one entry per CDR3 protein. The repertoire holds around 15,000 distinct CDR3 sequences, with 82% as singletons. General study results and limits: The authors reported partly convergent, partly personalized vaccine responses in identical twins.

In regard to this clonotype: No antigen is known for it.

V gene TRBV18 combines with J gene TRBJ2-5; D might be TRBD2 (6 bases). Here the sequenced sample was T cells from blood (PBMCs), unsorted or a sorted subset (not recorded which), taken before or after yellow fever vaccination (not recorded which). This clonotype was obtained from a woman in her late teens or twenties who received the yellow fever vaccine. This chain's CDR3 is CASAAARDSQYF. The DNA for the CDR3 is TGTGCCAGCGCCGCAGCCAGGGACTCCCAGTACTTC. Combining the CDR3 with reference TRBV18 and TRBJ2-5 gives the whole variable domain NAGVMQNPRHLVRRRGQEARLRCSPMKGHSHVYWYRQLPEEGLKFMVYLQKENIIDESGMPKERFSAEFPKEGPSILRIQQVVRGDSAAYFCASAAARDSQYFGPGTRLLVL.